The clone carrying this T cell receptor (beta chain) appeared once. What it recognizes is unknown. This entry comes from a study of CD8 T cells in Susac syndrome. Study results and limitations: By the study's own acknowledgment, its TCR sequencing and HLA analysis included relatively few individuals.

Negative isolation was used for CD8+ and CD4+ T cells, and FACS enrichment was applied to TEMRA cells. The V gene's germline CDR1 is MDHEN and CDR2 SYDVKM. This CDR3 is built from 18 residues. Trimming pared 10 bases from V and 1 base from J, leaving 23 bases between. Random hexamers primed reverse transcription of roughly 0.45 to 1 ug RNA. Multiplex PCR with immunoSEQ amplified the TCR beta CDR3 across 54 Vbeta and 13 Jbeta. TCRdb itself ran the immunoSEQ multiplex PCR reads through MiXCR, one entry per CDR3 protein. The data show roughly 400,000 distinct CDR3 sequences, 85% seen once. The sequence derives from a human donor with multiple sclerosis. This chain links TRBV28 with TRBJ2-6, with a tentative D call TRBD2 (5 bases). Sequencing was carried out using CD8+ T cells from PBMCs. DNA for the CDR3: TGTGCCACCCACGAGGGTGGAGCGTTAGGGTCTGGGGCCAACGTCCTGACTTTC. Protein product: CATHEGGALGSGANVLTF.